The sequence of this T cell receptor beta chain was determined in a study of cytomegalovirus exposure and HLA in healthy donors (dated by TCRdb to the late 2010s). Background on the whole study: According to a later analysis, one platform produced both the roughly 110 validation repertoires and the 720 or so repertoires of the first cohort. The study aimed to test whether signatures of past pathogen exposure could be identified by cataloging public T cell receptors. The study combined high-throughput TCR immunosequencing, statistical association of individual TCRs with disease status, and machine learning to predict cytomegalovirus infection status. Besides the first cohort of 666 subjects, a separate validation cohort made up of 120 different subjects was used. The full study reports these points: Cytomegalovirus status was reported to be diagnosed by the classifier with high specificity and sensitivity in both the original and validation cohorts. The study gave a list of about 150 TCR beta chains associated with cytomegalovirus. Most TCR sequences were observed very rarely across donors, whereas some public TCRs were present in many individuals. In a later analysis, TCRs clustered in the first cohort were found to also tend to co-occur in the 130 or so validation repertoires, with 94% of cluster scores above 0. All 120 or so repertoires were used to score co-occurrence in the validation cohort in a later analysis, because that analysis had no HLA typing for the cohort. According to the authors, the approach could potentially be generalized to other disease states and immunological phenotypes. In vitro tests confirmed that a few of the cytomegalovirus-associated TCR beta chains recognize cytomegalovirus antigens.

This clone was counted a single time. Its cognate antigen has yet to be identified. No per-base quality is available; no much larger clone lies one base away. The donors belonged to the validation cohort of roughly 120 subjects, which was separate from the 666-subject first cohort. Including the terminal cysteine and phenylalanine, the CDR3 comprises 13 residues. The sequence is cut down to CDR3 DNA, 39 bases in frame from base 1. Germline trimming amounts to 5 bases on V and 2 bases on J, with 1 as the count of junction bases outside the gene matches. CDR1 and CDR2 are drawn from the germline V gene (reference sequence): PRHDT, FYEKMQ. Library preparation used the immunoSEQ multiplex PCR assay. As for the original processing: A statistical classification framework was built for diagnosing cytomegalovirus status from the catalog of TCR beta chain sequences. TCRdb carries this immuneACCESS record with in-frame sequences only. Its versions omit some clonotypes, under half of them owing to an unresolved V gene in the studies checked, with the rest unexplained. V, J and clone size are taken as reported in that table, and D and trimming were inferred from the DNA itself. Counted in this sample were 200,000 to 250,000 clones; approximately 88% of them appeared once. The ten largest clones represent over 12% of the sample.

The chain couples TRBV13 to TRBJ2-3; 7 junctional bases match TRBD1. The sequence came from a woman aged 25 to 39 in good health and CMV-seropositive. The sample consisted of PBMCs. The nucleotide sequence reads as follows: TGTGCCAGCAGCGGACAGGACACAGATACGCAGTATTTT. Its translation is CASSGQDTDTQYF.